One sample yielded the 7 T cell receptor beta chains listed below, sequenced in a study of blood T cell repertoires in COVID-19. The assay was immunoSEQ multiplex PCR, and TCRdb's table has in-frame clones only and misses some. The sample includes some 130,000 clones, more than 75% of them seen just once. Sequenced sample: peripheral blood. The receptor source for this set is a man aged 55 to 70 with COVID-19, enrolled during active disease.

The chain carries TRBV24-1 and TRBJ2-2; no definite D call. The CDR3 is 15 amino acids. V was shortened by 0 bases and J by 2 bases, with 6 bases between the two germline ends. Germline assignment: CDR1 KGHDR and CDR2 SFDVKD. This chain's CDR3 is CATSDLGGNTGELFF. The CDR3 DNA is TGTGCCACCAGTGATTTGGGCGGAAACACCGGGGAGCTGTTTTTT.

The chain couples TRBV19 to TRBJ2-3; D remains unclear. The germline V gene has CDR1 LNHDA and CDR2 SQIVND (reference sequence). This CDR3 is built from 13 residues. Trimming cost V 5 bases and J 8 bases, with 14 bases left between them. For the CDR3, the DNA is TGTGCCAGTAGTGGCTCAGCGCCCGGTACGCAGTATTTT. This codes for CASSGSAPGTQYF.

The rearrangement joins TRBV4-2 to TRBJ2-1, with 8 bases lining up with TRBD2. V lost 0 bases, J lost 10 bases, and 8 bases stayed unmatched. The CDR3 totals 15 residues. CDR1 and CDR2 (germline): LGHNA, YNFKEQ. DNA of the CDR3: TGTGCCAGCAGCCAAGAAGGCCAGCGGGAGAGGGAGCAGTTCTTC. It is translated as CASSQEGQREREQFF.

This clone was seen only once. The chain combines TRBV5-4 with TRBJ1-1; D ambiguous. CDR1 and CDR2 (germline): SGHNT, YYREEE (reference sequence). The CDR3 length is 15 residues. The V and J ends lost 4 bases and 0 bases respectively, with 13 bases between them. The CDR3 nucleotides are TGTGCCAGCAGCCCCCGACAATTTCTGAACACTGAAGCTTTCTTT. This codes for CASSPRQFLNTEAFF.

The J gene is TRBJ1-2, the V gene TRBV19; TRBD1 might be the D (6 bases). The CDR3 has 14 residues. Trimming stripped 4 bases from V and 6 bases from J, with 15 bases between. Germline assignment: CDR1 LNHDA and CDR2 SQIVND (reference sequence). This CDR3 reads CASSTEGGLDGYTF. The CDR3 coding sequence is TGTGCCAGTAGTACGGAGGGGGGGCTGGATGGCTACACCTTC. The whole variable domain, remainder taken from reference TRBV19 and TRBJ1-2, is DGGITQSPKYLFRKEGQNVTLSCEQNLNHDAMYWYRQDPGQGLRLIYYSQIVNDFQKGDIAEGYSVSREKKESFPLTVTSAQKNPTAFYLCASSTEGGLDGYTFGSGTRLTVV.

The rearrangement uses TRBV29-1 and TRBJ1-2, with TRBD1 matching 7 bases. The CDR3 loop spans 13 amino acids. The germline CDR1 and CDR2 sequences are SQVTM and ANQGSEA. Trimming removed 5 bases from V and 5 bases from J; junction bases left unmatched: 8. The CDR3 DNA reads TGCAGCGTTTCCGACAGGGCAGGGTATGGCTACACCTTC. Its protein is CSVSDRAGYGYTF.

This chain uses TRBV5-1 with TRBJ1-2, with 8 bases aligning to TRBD1. The V gene's germline CDR1 is SGHRS and CDR2 YFSETQ. Unmatched junction bases numbered 5, after V lost 0 bases and J lost 4 bases. CDR3 length: 15 amino acids. The CDR3 region has the DNA TGCGCCAGCAGCTTGGGGACAGGGTGGAGCTATGGCTACACCTTC. The encoded protein is CASSLGTGWSYGYTF. The full variable domain, its missing parts supplied by reference TRBV5-1 and TRBJ1-2, is KAGVTQTPRYLIKTRGQQVTLSCSPISGHRSVSWYQQTPGQGLQFLFEYFSETQRNKGNFPGRFSGRQFSNSRSEMNVSTLELGDSALYLCASSLGTGWSYGYTFGSGTRLTVV.